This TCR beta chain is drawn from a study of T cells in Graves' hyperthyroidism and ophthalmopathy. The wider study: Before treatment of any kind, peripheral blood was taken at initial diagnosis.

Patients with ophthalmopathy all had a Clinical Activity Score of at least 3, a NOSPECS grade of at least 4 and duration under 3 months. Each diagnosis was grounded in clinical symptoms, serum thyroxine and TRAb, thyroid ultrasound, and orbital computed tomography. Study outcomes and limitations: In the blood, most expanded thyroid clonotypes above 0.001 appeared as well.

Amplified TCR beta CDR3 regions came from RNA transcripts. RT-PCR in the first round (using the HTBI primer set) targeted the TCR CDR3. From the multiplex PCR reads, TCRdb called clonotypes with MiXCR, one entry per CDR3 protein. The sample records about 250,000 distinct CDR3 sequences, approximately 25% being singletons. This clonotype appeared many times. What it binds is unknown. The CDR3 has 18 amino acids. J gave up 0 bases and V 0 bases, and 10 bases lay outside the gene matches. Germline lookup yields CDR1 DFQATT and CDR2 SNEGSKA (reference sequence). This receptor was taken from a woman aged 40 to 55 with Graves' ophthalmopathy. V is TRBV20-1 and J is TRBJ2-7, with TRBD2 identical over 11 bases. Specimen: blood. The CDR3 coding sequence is TGCAGTGCTAGAGATCGCGGGCTAGCGGGAGGTTCCTCCTACGAGCAGTACTTC. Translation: CSARDRGLAGGSSYEQYF.